The clone carrying this TCR beta chain was seen repeatedly, ten times or more. The antigen is not known. The TCR library protocol was used to attach unique molecular identifiers. These identifiers were attached to individual cDNA molecules. Using its own MiXCR run on the 5' RACE reads, TCRdb lists one record per CDR3 protein. The profile shows 35,000 to 45,000 distinct CDR3 sequences, 8.5% to 10% of them singletons. Germline V gives CDR1 MDHEN, CDR2 SYDVKM. The V end lost 6 bases, the J end lost 5 bases, and 11 bases lay between the germline ends. This CDR3 comprises 12 residues. This specimen belongs to a study of early T cells in non-severe SARS-CoV-2 infection. Study-level background: The sequenced material was bulk RNA from unsorted whole blood, and its chains were unpaired. Study observations and caveats: VDJdb-based annotation leaned toward anti-spike CD8 responses and missed private and CD4 specificities.

Sequenced sample: whole blood. This receptor was obtained from an adult who was a healthcare worker with PCR-confirmed SARS-CoV-2 infection or an uninfected control (not recorded which). V usage is TRBV28 and J usage is TRBJ2-7; unclear D gene. The CDR3 DNA is TGTGCCAGCAGGCACCAAAGAAACGAGCAGTACTTC. It codes for CASRHQRNEQYF.